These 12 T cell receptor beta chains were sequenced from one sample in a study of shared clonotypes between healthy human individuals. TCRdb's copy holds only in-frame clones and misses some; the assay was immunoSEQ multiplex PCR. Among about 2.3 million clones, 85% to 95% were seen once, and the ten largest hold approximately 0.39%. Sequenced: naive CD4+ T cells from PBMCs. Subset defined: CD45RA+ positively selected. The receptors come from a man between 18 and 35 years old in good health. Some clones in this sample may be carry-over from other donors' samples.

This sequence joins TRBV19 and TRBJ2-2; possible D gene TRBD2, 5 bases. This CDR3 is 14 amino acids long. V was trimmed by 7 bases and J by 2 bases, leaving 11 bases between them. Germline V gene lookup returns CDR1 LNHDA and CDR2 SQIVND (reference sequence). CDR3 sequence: CASTAPGNTGELFF. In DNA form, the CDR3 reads TGTGCCAGTACCGCCCCGGGAAACACCGGGGAGCTGTTTTTT. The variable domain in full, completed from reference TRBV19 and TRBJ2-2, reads DGGITQSPKYLFRKEGQNVTLSCEQNLNHDAMYWYRQDPGQGLRLIYYSQIVNDFQKGDIAEGYSVSREKKESFPLTVTSAQKNPTAFYLCASTAPGNTGELFFGEGSRLTVL.

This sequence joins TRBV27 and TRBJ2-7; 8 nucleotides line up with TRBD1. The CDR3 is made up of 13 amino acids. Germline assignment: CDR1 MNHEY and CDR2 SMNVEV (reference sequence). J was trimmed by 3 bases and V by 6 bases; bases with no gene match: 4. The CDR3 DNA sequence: TGTGCCAGCAGCTTTGGACAGGGCTACGAGCAGTACTTC. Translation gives CASSFGQGYEQYF.

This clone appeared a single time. CDR3 region: CASSEFRPVNEKLFF. The DNA of the CDR3 is TGTGCCAGCAGTGAATTCCGTCCCGTTAACGAAAAACTGTTTTTT. The chain carries TRBV25-1 and TRBJ1-4; D unresolved. This CDR3 region has 15 residues. Germline loops: CDR1 MGHDK, CDR2 SYGVNS. The V end was cut by 1 base, the J end by 8 bases, with 14 bases between.

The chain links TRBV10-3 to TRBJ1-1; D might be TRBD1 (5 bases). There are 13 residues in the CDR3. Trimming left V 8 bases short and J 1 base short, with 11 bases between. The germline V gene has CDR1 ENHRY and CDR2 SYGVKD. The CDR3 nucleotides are TGTGCCATCGCGGGACGGCAGAACACTGAAGCTTTCTTT. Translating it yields CAIAGRQNTEAFF.

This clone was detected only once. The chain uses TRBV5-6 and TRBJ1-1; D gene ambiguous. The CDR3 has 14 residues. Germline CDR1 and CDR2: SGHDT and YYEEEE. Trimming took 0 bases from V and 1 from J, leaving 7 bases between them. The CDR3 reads CASSLERRNTEAFF. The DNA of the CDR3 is TGTGCCAGCAGCTTGGAGCGGAGGAACACTGAAGCTTTCTTT.

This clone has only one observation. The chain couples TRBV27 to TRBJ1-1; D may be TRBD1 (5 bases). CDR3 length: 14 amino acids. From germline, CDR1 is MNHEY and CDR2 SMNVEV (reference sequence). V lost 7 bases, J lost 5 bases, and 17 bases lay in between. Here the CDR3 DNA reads TGTGCCAGCATCCTAAGGCAGGGCGGAACTGAAGCTTTCTTT. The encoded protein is CASILRQGGTEAFF.

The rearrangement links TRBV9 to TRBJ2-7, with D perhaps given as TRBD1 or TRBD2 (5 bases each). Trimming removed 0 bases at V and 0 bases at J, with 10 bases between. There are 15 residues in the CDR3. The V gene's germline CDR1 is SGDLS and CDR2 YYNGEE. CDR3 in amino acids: CASSVAWGSSYEQYF. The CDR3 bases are TGTGCCAGCAGCGTAGCTTGGGGGAGCTCCTACGAGCAGTACTTC.

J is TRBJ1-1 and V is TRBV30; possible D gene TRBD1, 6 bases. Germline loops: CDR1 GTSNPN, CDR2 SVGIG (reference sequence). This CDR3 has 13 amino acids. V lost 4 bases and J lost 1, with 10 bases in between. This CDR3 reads CAWTRGPNTEAFF. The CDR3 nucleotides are TGTGCCTGGACTCGGGGGCCGAACACTGAAGCTTTCTTT.

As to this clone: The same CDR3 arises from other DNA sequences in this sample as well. In DNA, the CDR3 is TGTGCCTGGAGTGTTGGGGGAAACACCATATATTTT. Its protein is CAWSVGGNTIYF. The chain joins TRBV30 to TRBJ1-3; D unresolved. The V and J ends lost 0 bases and 4 bases respectively, with 4 bases between them. The CDR3 runs 12 residues. In germline, CDR1 is GTSNPN, CDR2 SVGIG (reference sequence).

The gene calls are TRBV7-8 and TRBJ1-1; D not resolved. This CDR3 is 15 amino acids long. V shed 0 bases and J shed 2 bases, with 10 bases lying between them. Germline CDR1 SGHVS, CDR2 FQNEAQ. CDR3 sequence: CASSLARPSNTEAFF. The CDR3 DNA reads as TGTGCCAGCAGCTTAGCACGACCGAGTAACACTGAAGCTTTCTTT. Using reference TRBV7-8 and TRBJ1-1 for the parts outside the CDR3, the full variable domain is GAGVSQSPRYKVAKRGQDVALRCDPISGHVSLFWYQQALGQGPEFLTYFQNEAQLDKSGLPSDRFFAERPEGSVSTLKIQRTQQEDSAVYLCASSLARPSNTEAFFGQGTRLTVV.

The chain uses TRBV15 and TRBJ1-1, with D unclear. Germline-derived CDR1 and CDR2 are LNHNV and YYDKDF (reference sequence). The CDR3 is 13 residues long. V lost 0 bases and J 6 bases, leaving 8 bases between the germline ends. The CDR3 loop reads CATSRDYGAEAFF. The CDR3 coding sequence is TGTGCCACCAGCAGAGATTATGGGGCTGAAGCTTTCTTT.

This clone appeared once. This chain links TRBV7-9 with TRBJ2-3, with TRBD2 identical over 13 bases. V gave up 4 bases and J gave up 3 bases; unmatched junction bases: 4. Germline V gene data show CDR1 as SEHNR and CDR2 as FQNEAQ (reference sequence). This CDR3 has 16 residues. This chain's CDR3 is CASSSKLAGGTDTQYF. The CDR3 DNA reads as TGTGCCAGCAGCTCAAAACTAGCGGGAGGGACAGATACGCAGTATTTT.